This TCR beta chain was retrieved from a study of cytomegalovirus exposure and HLA in healthy donors. Primers: 60 Vbeta forward and 13 Jbeta reverse. The repertoire was sequenced with immunoSEQ multiplex PCR; TCRdb's copy has only in-frame clones and lacks some. Among 110,000 or so clones listed, about 76% were seen once. Trimming removed 5 bases at V and 0 bases at J, with 20 bases between. The CDR3 totals 18 residues. Germline values: CDR1 LNHDA, CDR2 SQIVND (reference sequence). Sequences were obtained from PBMCs. The receptor was isolated from a woman aged 40-49 years in good health and CMV-seropositive. The chain is built from TRBV19 and TRBJ1-5, with D unclear. As DNA, the CDR3 is TGTGCCAGTAGTCTAATCGGTGGGTCGGGATTTAGCAATCAGCCCCAGCATTTT. Its protein product is CASSLIGGSGFSNQPQHF.